This T cell receptor beta chain was identified in a study of cytomegalovirus exposure and HLA in healthy donors. Study-wide results and caveats: Despite most TCR sequences being rare, some public TCRs occurred in many donors. Reported performance of the classifier showed diagnosis of cytomegalovirus status with high specificity and sensitivity. A cluster of highly shared sequence variants was likely a sequencing artifact.

Healthy bone marrow donors made up the donor group. As for this clone: The antigen remains unidentified.

The study ran its PCR with 60 Vbeta and 13 Jbeta primers. The data were produced by immunoSEQ multiplex PCR, yet TCRdb's version contains in-frame clones alone and is incomplete. The table includes about 140,000 clones, roughly 77% detected once. Sequencing used PBMCs. The clonotype originates from a young man in good health and CMV-seronegative.

CDR3 sequence reads: CASKGTAGANVLTF. In DNA form, the CDR3 reads TGTGCCAGCAAGGGGACAGCTGGGGCCAACGTCCTGACTTTC. The V and J genes are TRBV6-4 and TRBJ2-6, with TRBD1 identical over 7 bases. CDR1 and CDR2 from the germline V gene are MRHNA and SNTAGT. The CDR3 sequence is 14 residues long. Trimming at V came to 7 bases and at J to 2 bases, leaving 2 bases not matched to a gene.